This TCR beta chain derives from a study of cytomegalovirus exposure and HLA in healthy donors. The germline gives CDR1 SGHTA, CDR2 FQGNSA. V was shortened by 1 base and J by 5 bases, with 11 bases between the two germline ends. This CDR3 contains 14 residues. Both 60 Vbeta primers and 13 Jbeta primers went into the PCR. Repertoires were generated with immunoSEQ multiplex PCR, while TCRdb's copy carries only in-frame clones and drops some. The top ten clones hold about 2% of a sample with about 140,000 clones, less than 85% of them seen once. This chain links TRBV7-2 with TRBJ1-1; a weak D match, TRBD1 (5 bases). The specimen sequenced was PBMCs. The clonotype comes from a man between 35 and 55 years old in good health and CMV-seronegative. CDR3 in amino acids: CASSLGGGGTEAFF. In DNA, the CDR3 is TGTGCCAGCAGCTTAGGTGGGGGGGGGACTGAAGCTTTCTTT.